These 18 T cell receptor beta chains were all obtained from the same sample, sequenced in a study of T cells in localized non-small cell lung cancer. The repertoire was sequenced with immunoSEQ multiplex PCR; TCRdb's copy has only in-frame clones and lacks some. Of about 33,000 clones listed, roughly 90% are singletons. This sample comprised peripheral blood, obtained before any cancer treatment. The receptors here all came from a man aged 35 to 69 with stage I lung adenocarcinoma.

The gene calls are TRBV5-1 and TRBJ1-3; D unresolved. Germline-derived CDR1 and CDR2 are SGHRS and YFSETQ. The CDR3 contains 15 residues. V lost 0 bases to trimming and J lost 4 bases, with 11 bases between them. The chain's CDR3 is CASSLEEAFGNTIYF. The CDR3 DNA is TGCGCCAGCAGCTTGGAGGAGGCCTTCGGAAACACCATATATTTT.

This chain joins TRBV29-1 and TRBJ1-2; D uncertain. The germline V and J ends were trimmed by 4 bases and 8 bases, with 11 bases remaining between them. This CDR3 is 11 amino acids long. CDR1 SQVTM and CDR2 ANQGSEA come from the germline V gene. CDR3 sequence (DNA): TGCAGCGTTGTCAACGTGAGGGGCTACACCTTC. Its translation: CSVVNVRGYTF.

This sequence joins TRBV5-1 and TRBJ2-5, with D possibly TRBD2 on 5 matching bases. CDR1 and CDR2 from the germline V gene are SGHRS and YFSETQ. Trimming removed 4 bases at V and 5 bases at J, with 9 bases between. The CDR3 sequence is 12 residues long. The DNA of the CDR3 is TGCGCCAGCAGCATGGACTTGGAGACCCAGTACTTC. This codes for CASSMDLETQYF. Complete variable domain (other parts from reference TRBV5-1 and TRBJ2-5): KAGVTQTPRYLIKTRGQQVTLSCSPISGHRSVSWYQQTPGQGLQFLFEYFSETQRNKGNFPGRFSGRQFSNSRSEMNVSTLELGDSALYLCASSMDLETQYFGPGTRLLVL.

The V gene is TRBV6-5, the J gene TRBJ2-4, with a weak D call TRBD1 (6 bases). The V and J ends lost 1 base and 5 bases respectively, with 12 bases between them. This CDR3 has 15 residues. Germline loops: CDR1 MNHEY, CDR2 SVGAGI. The CDR3 DNA follows: TGTGCCAGCAGTTACTTAGGGGGTGCGGAAAACATTCAGTACTTC. It encodes CASSYLGGAENIQYF.

Only one count was recorded for this clone. The rearrangement uses TRBV5-6 and TRBJ1-5; possibly TRBD1 for D (6 bases). The CDR3 runs to 16 residues. Germline CDR1 and CDR2: SGHDT and YYEEEE. Between the trimmed V and J ends, which lost 3 bases and 6 bases, there was a span of 19 bases. CDR3 region: CASSSAWSGEGQPQHF. The CDR3 region has the DNA TGTGCCAGCAGCTCCGCCTGGTCAGGGGAGGGTCAGCCCCAGCATTTT. Full variable domain (remainder filled in from reference TRBV5-6 and TRBJ1-5): DAGVTQSPTHLIKTRGQQVTLRCSPKSGHDTVSWYQQALGQGPQFIFQYYEEEERQRGNFPDRFSGHQFPNYSSELNVNALLLGDSALYLCASSSAWSGEGQPQHFGDGTRLSIL.

The genes are TRBV19 and TRBJ1-4; weak D call: TRBD1 (5 bases). Germline V CDR1 and CDR2: LNHDA, SQIVND (reference sequence). Trimming removed 7 bases from V and 8 bases from J, with 20 bases in between. CDR3 length: 15 amino acids. The CDR3 reads CASTNRFRVSEKLFF. The CDR3 DNA follows: TGTGCCAGTACCAACCGGTTCAGGGTGAGCGAAAAACTGTTTTTT.

This rearrangement joins TRBV5-1 to TRBJ2-3; D is undetermined. In germline, CDR1 is SGHRS, CDR2 YFSETQ. V dropped 0 bases and J dropped 6 bases, with 5 bases sitting between them. The CDR3 extends over 12 amino acids. DNA of the CDR3: TGCGCCAGCAGCTTGGAGGGTGATACGCAGTATTTT. Translating gives CASSLEGDTQYF.

This clone has just a few counts. This chain links TRBV9 with TRBJ1-1; D remains ambiguous. Germline CDR1 and CDR2: SGDLS and YYNGEE. V was clipped by 4 bases and J by 7 bases, with 17 bases between them. This CDR3 is built from 14 residues. The CDR3 sequence: CASSPYDGSIEAFF. The CDR3 DNA follows: TGTGCCAGCAGCCCCTACGACGGATCCATTGAAGCTTTCTTT.

This chain connects TRBV5-1 to TRBJ2-3; 15 bases match TRBD2. The germline V gene encodes CDR1 SGHRS and CDR2 YFSETQ. The length of the CDR3 is 16 residues. Losses at the gene ends were 3 bases for V and 5 bases for J; bases not matched to a gene: 4. CDR3: CASSWTSGGARDTQYF. The CDR3 bases are TGCGCCAGCAGCTGGACTAGCGGGGGGGCCAGAGATACGCAGTATTTT.

The chain recombines TRBV19 with TRBJ2-2; 11 bases match TRBD1. CDR1 is LNHDA, CDR2 SQIVND, per germline (reference sequence). This CDR3 is built from 15 residues. With 6 bases clipped from V and 4 bases from J, the junction kept 4 bases outside the gene matches. CDR3 residues: CASSSGTGGTGELFF. CDR3 DNA sequence: TGTGCCAGTAGCTCCGGGACAGGGGGCACCGGGGAGCTGTTTTTT.

This chain connects TRBV19 to TRBJ2-2; possible D gene TRBD1, 5 bases. The CDR3 has 16 residues. From germline, CDR1 is LNHDA and CDR2 SQIVND (reference sequence). Trimming cost V 7 bases and J 4 bases, with 19 bases left between them. Written as DNA, the CDR3 is TGTGCCAGTACCCAAAGGGCCAGGGAACTCACCGGGGAGCTGTTTTTT. Translated, it gives CASTQRARELTGELFF. The full variable domain, rest sourced from reference TRBV19 and TRBJ2-2, is DGGITQSPKYLFRKEGQNVTLSCEQNLNHDAMYWYRQDPGQGLRLIYYSQIVNDFQKGDIAEGYSVSREKKESFPLTVTSAQKNPTAFYLCASTQRARELTGELFFGEGSRLTVL.

This rearrangement joins TRBV9 to TRBJ1-1, with D possibly being TRBD1 (5 bases). Trimming stripped 3 bases from V and 7 bases from J, with 19 bases between. This CDR3 has 15 residues. Looked up from germline, CDR1 is SGDLS and CDR2 is YYNGEE. The chain's CDR3 is CASSETPTGRGEAFF. In DNA form, the CDR3 reads TGTGCCAGCAGCGAGACCCCCACGGGGAGGGGTGAAGCTTTCTTT.

The rearrangement links TRBV25-1 to TRBJ1-1; TRBD1 agrees at 11 bases. Unmatched junction bases numbered 6, after V lost 6 bases and J lost 3 bases. The germline V gene has CDR1 MGHDK and CDR2 SYGVNS. This CDR3 has 15 residues. The CDR3 DNA reads as TGTGCCAGCAGCGAAACGGGACAGGGGGACACTGAAGCTTTCTTT. Its translation: CASSETGQGDTEAFF. Drawing the rest from reference TRBV25-1 and TRBJ1-1, the complete variable domain is EADIYQTPRYLVIGTGKKITLECSQTMGHDKMYWYQQDPGMELHLIHYSYGVNSTEKGDLSSESTVSRIRTEHFPLTLESARPSHTSQYLCASSETGQGDTEAFFGQGTRLTVV.

The V gene is TRBV5-4, the J gene TRBJ1-2; D gene uncertain. V was cut by 9 bases and J by 6 bases, with 15 bases left in between. The V gene's germline CDR1 is SGHNT and CDR2 YYREEE (reference sequence). The CDR3 has 12 amino acids. CDR3: CATSQRSDGYTF. DNA for the CDR3: TGTGCCACCTCTCAGAGGAGCGATGGCTACACCTTC.

Here the CDR3 reads CATSSKDFADTQYF. The CDR3 nucleotides read TGTGCCACCAGCAGTAAAGATTTTGCAGATACGCAGTATTTT. V and J are TRBV15 and TRBJ2-3, with D hard to call. Germline V lookup: CDR1 LNHNV, CDR2 YYDKDF (reference sequence). The CDR3 sequence is 14 residues long. V lost 3 bases and J 4 bases, leaving 11 bases between the germline ends.

The chain joins TRBV7-6 to TRBJ2-5, with D tentatively TRBD1 (6 bases). This CDR3 comprises 14 residues. The V gene's germline CDR1 is SGHVS and CDR2 FNYEAQ. Trimming left V 5 bases short and J 5 bases short, with 15 bases between. DNA of the CDR3: TGTGCCAGCAGCCTTGGCAGGGGTGGGGAGACCCAGTACTTC. Residues: CASSLGRGGETQYF.

The CDR3 here is CASSQRSSGGSDTQYF. In nucleotides, the CDR3 is TGTGCCAGCAGTCAACGATCCAGCGGGGGGTCAGATACGCAGTATTTT. The chain combines TRBV2 with TRBJ2-3; TRBD2 matches at 9 bases. J lost 4 bases, V lost 5 bases, and 10 bases had no gene match. This CDR3 comprises 16 residues. CDR1 is SNHLY, CDR2 FYNNEI, per germline.

J is TRBJ1-5 and V is TRBV27; D call uncertain. Deletions cut 2 bases from V and 0 bases from J, with 5 bases between. This CDR3 has 14 residues. Germline V gives CDR1 MNHEY, CDR2 SMNVEV (reference sequence). CDR3 amino acids: CASSLTYSNQPQHF. The CDR3 DNA reads TGTGCCAGCAGTTTAACTTATAGCAATCAGCCCCAGCATTTT.